The 21 T cell receptor beta chains below come from one sample, sequenced in a study of post-analysis software for immune sequencing data. Prepared libraries of TCR beta cDNA carried unique molecular identifiers. TCRdb called the PCR reads again in MiXCR, with one record for every CDR3 protein. The sample carries about 160,000 distinct CDR3 sequences, approximately 35% recorded once. This specimen was blood, taken after autologous hematopoietic stem cell transplantation. These receptors came from a girl aged 10 to 17 with multiple sclerosis.

Only a few counts were recorded for this clonotype. The rearrangement links TRBV7-8 to TRBJ2-5; TRBD1 agrees at 10 bases. Germline V gene data show CDR1 as SGHVS and CDR2 as FQNEAQ. The ends lost 0 bases at V and 4 bases at J; junction bases unmatched: 5. The CDR3 is made up of 16 amino acids. The CDR3: CASSLALTGGAETQYF. CDR3 DNA: TGTGCCAGCAGCTTAGCCCTGACAGGGGGCGCAGAGACCCAGTACTTC.

The V gene is TRBV9, the J gene TRBJ2-1; D may be TRBD2 (6 bases). The ends were cut back, 0 bases at V and 10 bases at J, with 11 bases in the middle. CDR3 size: 13 residues. Germline V gene sequence: CDR1 SGDLS, CDR2 YYNGEE. The CDR3 spells CASSVASEAEQFF. CDR3 nucleotide sequence: TGTGCCAGCAGCGTAGCTAGCGAGGCAGAGCAGTTCTTC.

The table lists this clonotype with a few counts. This chain uses TRBV20-1 with TRBJ2-5; 13 nucleotides line up with TRBD2. The V gene end was trimmed by 6 bases and the J gene end by 3 bases; junction bases not matched to a gene: 4. CDR3 length: 14 amino acids. Germline lookup yields CDR1 DFQATT and CDR2 SNEGSKA (reference sequence). CDR3 nucleotides: TGCAGTGCGGACGGGACTAGCGGGAAAGAGACCCAGTACTTC. It codes for CSADGTSGKETQYF.

This sequence joins TRBV12-3 or TRBV12-4 and TRBJ2-5, with TRBD1 as a possible D gene (6 bases). Trimming stripped 4 bases from V and 0 bases from J, with 12 bases between. CDR3 length equals 15 residues. This chain's CDR3 is CASSSWGPYQETQYF. The CDR3 nucleotides read TGTGCCAGCAGTTCTTGGGGGCCGTACCAAGAGACCCAGTACTTC.

The DNA for the CDR3 is TGTGCCAGCACCTCGGTCCCGGGACTCAGCACAGATACGCAGTATTTT. This codes for CASTSVPGLSTDTQYF. This sequence joins TRBV7-2 and TRBJ2-3; tentative D call: TRBD2 (6 bases). Trimming took 7 bases from V and 0 from J, leaving 17 bases between them. The CDR3 runs 16 residues. Germline CDR1 is SGHTA and CDR2 is FQGNSA.

The CDR3 DNA reads TGTGCCAGCTCCAACCAAGCGGCTAGCACAGATACGCAGTATTTT. Encoded protein: CASSNQAASTDTQYF. V usage is TRBV18 and J usage is TRBJ2-3; weak D call: TRBD2 (5 bases). V gave up 6 bases and J gave up 0 bases, with 13 bases separating them. Germline CDR1 reads KGHSH; CDR2 reads LQKENI. The CDR3 sequence is 15 residues long. The full variable domain, in which reference TRBV18 and TRBJ2-3 provide the parts outside the CDR3, is NAGVMQNPRHLVRRRGQEARLRCSPMKGHSHVYWYRQLPEEGLKFMVYLQKENIIDESGMPKERFSAEFPKEGPSILRIQQVVRGDSAAYFCASSNQAASTDTQYFGPGTRLTVL.

The chain combines TRBV6-5 with TRBJ2-5; the D gene could be TRBD1 or TRBD2 (5 bases each). Trimming stripped 0 bases from V and 1 base from J, with 9 bases between. This CDR3 has 15 residues. Germline loops: CDR1 MNHEY, CDR2 SVGAGI. CDR3 sequence reads: CASSYSLGTQETQYF. The CDR3, as DNA: TGTGCCAGCAGTTACTCGTTGGGGACCCAAGAGACCCAGTACTTC.

This clonotype has more than one count but fewer than ten. The V and J genes are TRBV20-1 and TRBJ2-2; 10 bases fit TRBD2. The CDR3 is 15 residues long. Germline lookup yields CDR1 DFQATT and CDR2 SNEGSKA (reference sequence). Trimming cost V 0 bases and J 5 bases; bases outside gene matches: 3. The CDR3 bases are TGCAGTGCTAGAGATATAGCGGGAGGAACCGGGGAGCTGTTTTTT. The encoded protein is CSARDIAGGTGELFF.

In this sample, this clonotype turned up a few times. The rearrangement links TRBV6-5 to TRBJ2-1, with 11 bases aligning to TRBD2. The CDR3 consists of 16 residues. The V gene end was trimmed by 7 bases and the J gene end by 3 bases; junction bases not matched to a gene: 8. Germline values: CDR1 MNHEY, CDR2 SVGAGI. Written as DNA, the CDR3 is TGTGCCAGCACTTCACCTAGCGGGAGGAGCTACAATGAGCAGTTCTTC. Translated: CASTSPSGRSYNEQFF.

The CDR3 spells CSVDGASYNEQFF. CDR3 coding DNA: TGCAGCGTTGACGGGGCCTCCTACAATGAGCAGTTCTTC. The J gene is TRBJ2-1, the V gene TRBV29-1; D is possibly TRBD1 or TRBD2 (5 bases each). Trimming took 3 bases from V and 0 from J, leaving 6 bases between them. Germline-derived CDR1 and CDR2 are SQVTM and ANQGSEA. The CDR3 loop spans 13 amino acids.

This clonotype has only a few counts. V is TRBV20-1 and J is TRBJ2-3; possible D gene TRBD2, 6 bases. The V gene lost 3 bases and the J gene lost 8 bases, with 18 bases spanning the gap. There are 14 residues in the CDR3. CDR1 and CDR2 from the germline V gene are DFQATT and SNEGSKA (reference sequence). The CDR3 nucleotides read TGCAGTGCTAGCCCATCGCGGAGGAGGGTTACGCAGTATTTT. The encoded protein is CSASPSRRRVTQYF.

There are a few counts of this clonotype. The rearrangement uses TRBV15 and TRBJ2-1; 10 nucleotides match TRBD2. With 7 bases clipped from V and 12 bases from J, the junction kept 12 bases outside the gene matches. CDR1 and CDR2 from the germline V gene are LNHNV and YYDKDF (reference sequence). The CDR3 sequence is 14 residues long. CDR3 loop: CATKPGLAGVGQFF. The CDR3 region has the DNA TGTGCCACCAAGCCGGGGCTAGCGGGAGTAGGGCAGTTCTTC. The variable domain in full, completed from reference TRBV15 and TRBJ2-1, reads DAMVIQNPRYQVTQFGKPVTLSCSQTLNHNVMYWYQQKSSQAPKLLFHYYDKDFNNEADTPDNFQSRRPNTSFCFLDIRSPGLGDTAMYLCATKPGLAGVGQFFGPGTRLTVL.

There are a few counts of this clonotype. The chain couples TRBV9 to TRBJ1-2, with 7 positions matching TRBD1. The CDR3 runs 15 residues. Germline CDR1 reads SGDLS; CDR2 reads YYNGEE. Trimming took 0 bases from V and 0 from J; bases not matched to a gene: 2. Here the CDR3 reads CASSVGGQPNYGYTF. In DNA, the CDR3 is TGTGCCAGCAGCGTAGGGGGACAGCCTAACTATGGCTACACCTTC.

This clonotype was picked up many times. This chain uses TRBV24-1 with TRBJ2-1; D assignment may be TRBD1 or TRBD2 (6 bases each). CDR1 KGHDR and CDR2 SFDVKD come from the germline V gene. V lost 9 bases and J 1 base, leaving 15 bases between the germline ends. The CDR3 runs 15 residues. CDR3 bases: TGTGCCACCGGAGGAGGGGGGCGATCCTACAATGAGCAGTTCTTC. Its protein is CATGGGGRSYNEQFF.

The V gene is TRBV28, the J gene TRBJ1-1; D is uncertain. This CDR3 has 14 residues. Germline V CDR1 and CDR2: MDHEN, SYDVKM. V was clipped by 8 bases and J by 1 base, with 14 bases between them. The CDR3 protein is CASPPRRGNTEAFF. The CDR3, as DNA: TGTGCCAGCCCCCCGAGGCGGGGGAACACTGAAGCTTTCTTT.

This clonotype was counted a few times. The rearrangement uses TRBV6-2 or TRBV6-3 and TRBJ2-6; D unresolved. With 5 bases removed from V and 2 bases from J, the gap between germline ends came to 13 bases. Germline CDR1 reads MNHEY; CDR2 reads SVGEGT. This CDR3 has 16 residues. CDR3 protein: CASSLLGLAGANVLTF. CDR3 nucleotides: TGTGCCAGCAGTCTCCTAGGGTTGGCTGGGGCCAACGTCCTGACTTTC.

This clonotype was found many times. V and J are TRBV20-1 and TRBJ1-4; D is ambiguous. Germline CDR1 DFQATT, CDR2 SNEGSKA (reference sequence). Trimming shortened V by 1 base and J by 2 bases, and 8 bases separated the two germline ends. The CDR3 runs to 14 residues. The CDR3 region has the DNA TGCAGTGCTAGAGGGGCAGTGACTAATGAAAAACTGTTTTTT. Residues: CSARGAVTNEKLFF.

Remarks on this clonotype: One junction end disagrees with the germline gene, perhaps due to a read error. This chain uses TRBV30 with TRBJ1-6; no clear D. This CDR3 is built from 11 residues. Germline V gives CDR1 GTSNPN, CDR2 SVGIG (reference sequence). The CDR3 loop is CAWSGNSPRHF. CDR3 sequence (DNA): TGTGCCTGGAGTGGTAATTCACCCCGCCACTTT.

V is TRBV21-1 and J is TRBJ2-5; TRBD2 is taken as the D call from the table, unchecked against the DNA. TRBV21-1 is termed a pseudogene. The CDR3 is made up of 17 amino acids. The CDR3 coding sequence is TGTGCCAGCAGCTTCCCTGCCAGACCCGGCCATCAAGAGACCCAGTACTTC. It translates to CASSFPARPGHQETQYF.

V is TRBV28 and J is TRBJ2-7, with D perhaps TRBD1 or TRBD2 (6 bases each). Germline V gene data show CDR1 as MDHEN and CDR2 as SYDVKM. Trimming cost V 6 bases and J 2 bases, with 20 bases left between them. The length of the CDR3 is 16 residues. The CDR3: CASSPSRGRDPYEQYF. The CDR3 DNA follows: TGTGCCAGCAGCCCCTCTCGGGGGCGAGATCCCTACGAGCAGTACTTC.

This clonotype was counted between two and nine times. The DNA for the CDR3 is TGCAGCGTTGAAAAGGGGGGCCGACAGGGCGGGTGGAACACTGAAGCTTTCTTT. Protein sequence: CSVEKGGRQGGWNTEAFF. J is TRBJ1-1 and V is TRBV29-1; 7 bases align to TRBD1. V trimming: 2 bases; J trimming: 1 base; junction bases outside the gene matches: 16. In germline, CDR1 is SQVTM, CDR2 ANQGSEA. The CDR3 contains 18 residues.